The following is a T cell receptor beta chain sequence with its context. The antigen is unknown. Trimming cost V 6 bases and J 4 bases, with 13 bases left between them. CDR1 and CDR2 (germline): LNHDA, SQIVND (reference sequence). The CDR3 contains 13 residues. This sample stems from a study of cytomegalovirus exposure and HLA in healthy donors. Regarding the study as a whole: A few CMV-associated chains proved CMV antigen-specific in vitro.

The PCR had 60 Vbeta and 13 Jbeta primers. The data were produced by immunoSEQ multiplex PCR, yet TCRdb's version contains in-frame clones alone and is incomplete. Among about 140,000 clones listed, approximately 80% were seen once. The sample consisted of PBMCs. The clonotype was recovered from a woman in her forties in good health and CMV-seronegative. The genes are TRBV19 and TRBJ2-7, with a possible D match to TRBD1 (6 bases). The CDR3 nucleotides are TGTGCCAGTAGGGACAGAGGGTCATACGAGCAGTACTTC. Its protein product is CASRDRGSYEQYF.